The following is a T cell receptor (beta chain) sequence with its context. The data were produced by immunoSEQ multiplex PCR, yet TCRdb's version contains in-frame clones alone and is incomplete. The table lists over a million clones, over 95% of them singletons. Looked up from germline, CDR1 is MNHEY and CDR2 is SVGAGI. The length of the CDR3 is 16 residues. V lost 4 bases and J lost 1, with 13 bases in between. Naive CD4+ cells were CD45RA-selected; the remaining cells were memory. The entry originates in a study of shared clonotypes between healthy human individuals. Source material: naive CD4+ T cells sorted from blood. Subset denoted: CD45RA+ positively selected. The rearrangement links TRBV6-5 to TRBJ2-2, with D possibly matching TRBD2 (5 bases). The receptor comes from a man aged 30 to 39 in good health. The CDR3 DNA reads as TGTGCCAGCAGTTTGAGAGGGTGGGAGAACACCGGGGAGCTGTTTTTT. This codes for CASSLRGWENTGELFF.